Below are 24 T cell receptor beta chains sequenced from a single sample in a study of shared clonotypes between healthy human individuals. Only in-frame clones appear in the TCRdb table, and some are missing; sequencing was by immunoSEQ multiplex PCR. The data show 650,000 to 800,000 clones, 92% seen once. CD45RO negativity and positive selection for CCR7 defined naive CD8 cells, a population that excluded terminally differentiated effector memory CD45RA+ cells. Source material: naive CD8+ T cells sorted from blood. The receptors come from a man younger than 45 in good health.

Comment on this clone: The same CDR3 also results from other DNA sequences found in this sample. CDR3 nucleotides: TGCGCCAGCAGCCTCGAAGGAGAGACCCAGTACTTC. This translates into CASSLEGETQYF. V and J are TRBV4-1 and TRBJ2-5; D remains ambiguous. The germline V and J ends were trimmed by 4 bases and 4 bases, with 7 bases remaining between them. The length of the CDR3 is 12 residues. Germline assignment: CDR1 MGHRA and CDR2 YSYEKL.

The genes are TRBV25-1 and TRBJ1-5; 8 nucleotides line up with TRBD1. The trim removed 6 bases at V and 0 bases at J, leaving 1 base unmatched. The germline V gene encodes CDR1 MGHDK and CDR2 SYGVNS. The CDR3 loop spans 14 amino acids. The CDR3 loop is CASRDRGSNQPQHF. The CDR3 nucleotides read TGTGCCAGCAGAGACAGGGGTAGCAATCAGCCCCAGCATTTT.

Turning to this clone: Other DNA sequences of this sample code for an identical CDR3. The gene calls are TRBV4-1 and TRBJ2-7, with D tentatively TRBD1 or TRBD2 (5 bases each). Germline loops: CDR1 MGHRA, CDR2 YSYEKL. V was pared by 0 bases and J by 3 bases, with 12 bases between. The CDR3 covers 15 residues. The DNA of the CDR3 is TGCGCCAGCAGCCAAGATCCCGGGACCAGCTACGAGCAGTACTTC. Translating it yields CASSQDPGTSYEQYF.

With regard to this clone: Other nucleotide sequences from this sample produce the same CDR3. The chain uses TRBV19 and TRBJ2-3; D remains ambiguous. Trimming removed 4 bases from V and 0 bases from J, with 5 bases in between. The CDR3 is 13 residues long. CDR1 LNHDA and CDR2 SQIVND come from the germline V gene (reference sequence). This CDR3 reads CASSTTSTDTQYF. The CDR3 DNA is TGTGCCAGTAGTACCACAAGCACAGATACGCAGTATTTT.

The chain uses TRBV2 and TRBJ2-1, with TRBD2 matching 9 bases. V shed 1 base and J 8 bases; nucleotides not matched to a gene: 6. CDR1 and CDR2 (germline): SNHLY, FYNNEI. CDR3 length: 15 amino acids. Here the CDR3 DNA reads TGTGCCAGCAGTGAAGGGTTCCTAGCGGGACATGAGCAGTTCTTC. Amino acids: CASSEGFLAGHEQFF. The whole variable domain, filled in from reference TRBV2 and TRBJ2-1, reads EPEVTQTPSHQVTQMGQEVILRCVPISNHLYFYWYRQILGQKVEFLVSFYNNEISEKSEIFDDQFSVERPDGSNFTLKIRSTKLEDSAMYFCASSEGFLAGHEQFFGPGTRLTVL.

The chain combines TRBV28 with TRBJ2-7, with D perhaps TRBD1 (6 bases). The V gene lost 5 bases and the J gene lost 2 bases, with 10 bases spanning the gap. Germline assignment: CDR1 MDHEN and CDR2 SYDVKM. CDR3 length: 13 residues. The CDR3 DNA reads TGTGCCAGCAGTACCCACAGGGCCTACGAGCAGTACTTC. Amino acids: CASSTHRAYEQYF.

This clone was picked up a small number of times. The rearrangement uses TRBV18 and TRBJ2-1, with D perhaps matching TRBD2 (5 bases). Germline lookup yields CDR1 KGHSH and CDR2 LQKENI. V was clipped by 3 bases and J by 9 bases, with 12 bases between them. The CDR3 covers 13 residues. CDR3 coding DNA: TGTGCCAGCTCACCTACCGGAGGTGTTGAGCAGTTCTTC. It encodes CASSPTGGVEQFF.

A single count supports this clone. The CDR3 loop is CASSHLSSGTYEQYF. The CDR3 region has the DNA TGCGCCAGCAGCCACCTCTCTAGCGGGACGTACGAGCAGTACTTC. V and J are TRBV4-1 and TRBJ2-7; TRBD2 matches at 9 bases. Germline-derived CDR1 and CDR2 are MGHRA and YSYEKL. CDR3 length: 15 residues. Trimming at V came to 3 bases and at J to 4 bases, leaving 7 bases not matched to a gene.

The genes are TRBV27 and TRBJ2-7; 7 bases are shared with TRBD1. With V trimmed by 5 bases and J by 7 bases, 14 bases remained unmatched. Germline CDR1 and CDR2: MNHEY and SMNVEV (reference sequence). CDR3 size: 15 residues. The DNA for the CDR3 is TGTGCCAGCAGTACGACAGGGCAGAGGTTTGAAGAGCAGTACTTC. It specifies CASSTTGQRFEEQYF.

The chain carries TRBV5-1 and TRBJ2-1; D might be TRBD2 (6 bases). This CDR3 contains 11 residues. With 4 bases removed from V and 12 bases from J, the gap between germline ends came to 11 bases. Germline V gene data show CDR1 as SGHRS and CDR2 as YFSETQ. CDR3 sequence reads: CASSAGPGQFF. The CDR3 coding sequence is TGCGCCAGCAGCGCGGGGCCGGGGCAGTTCTTC.

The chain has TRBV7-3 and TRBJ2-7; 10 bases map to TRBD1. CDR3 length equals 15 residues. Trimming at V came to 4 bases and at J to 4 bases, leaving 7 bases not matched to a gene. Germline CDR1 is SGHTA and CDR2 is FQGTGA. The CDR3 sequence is CASSSATGGGYEQYF. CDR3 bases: TGTGCCAGCAGCTCCGCGACAGGGGGCGGATACGAGCAGTACTTC.

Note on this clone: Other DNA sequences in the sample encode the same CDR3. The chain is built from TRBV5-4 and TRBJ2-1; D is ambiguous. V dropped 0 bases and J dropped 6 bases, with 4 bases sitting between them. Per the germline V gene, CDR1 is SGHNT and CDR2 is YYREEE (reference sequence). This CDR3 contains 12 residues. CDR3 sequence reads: CASSLDSNEQFF. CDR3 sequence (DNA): TGTGCCAGCAGCTTGGATAGCAATGAGCAGTTCTTC.

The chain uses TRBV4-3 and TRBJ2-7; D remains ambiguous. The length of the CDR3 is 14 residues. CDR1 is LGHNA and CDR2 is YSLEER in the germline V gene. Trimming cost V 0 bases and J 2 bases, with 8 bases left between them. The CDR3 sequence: CASSQDLKTYEQYF. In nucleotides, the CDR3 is TGCGCCAGCAGCCAAGATCTCAAGACCTACGAGCAGTACTTC.

The CDR3 spells CASSLQGSPPSTDTQYF. As DNA, the CDR3 is TGTGCCAGCAGCTTACAGGGTTCTCCTCCTAGCACAGATACGCAGTATTTT. The chain uses TRBV7-2 and TRBJ2-3; tentatively, D is TRBD1 (5 bases). V was shortened by 2 bases and J by 0 bases, with 15 bases between the two germline ends. Germline CDR1 and CDR2: SGHTA and FQGNSA. The CDR3 is 17 amino acids.

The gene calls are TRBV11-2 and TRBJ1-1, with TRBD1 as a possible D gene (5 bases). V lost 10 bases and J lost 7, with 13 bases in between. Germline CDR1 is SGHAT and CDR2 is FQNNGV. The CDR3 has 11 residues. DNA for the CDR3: TGTGCCACTTCGGGGACTTTTGAAGCTTTCTTT. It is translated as CATSGTFEAFF.

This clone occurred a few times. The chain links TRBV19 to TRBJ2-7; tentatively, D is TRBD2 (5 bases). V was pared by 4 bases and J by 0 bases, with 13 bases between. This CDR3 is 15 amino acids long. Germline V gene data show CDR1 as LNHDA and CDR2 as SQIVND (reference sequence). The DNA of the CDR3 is TGTGCCAGTAGTAAAGAGGGCCTGCACTCCTACGAGCAGTACTTC. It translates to CASSKEGLHSYEQYF.

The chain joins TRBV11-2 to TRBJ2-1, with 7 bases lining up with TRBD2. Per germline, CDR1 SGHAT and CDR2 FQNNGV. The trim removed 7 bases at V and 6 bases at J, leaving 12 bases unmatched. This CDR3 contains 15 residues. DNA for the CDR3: TGTGCCAGCACAGCGGGACTGGGATATGTCAATGAGCAGTTCTTC. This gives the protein CASTAGLGYVNEQFF.

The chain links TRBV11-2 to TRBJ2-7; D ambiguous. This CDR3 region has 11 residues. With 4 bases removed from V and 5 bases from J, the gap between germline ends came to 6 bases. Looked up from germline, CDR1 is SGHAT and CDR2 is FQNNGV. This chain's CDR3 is CASSSTDEQYF. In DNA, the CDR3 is TGTGCCAGCAGCTCAACGGACGAGCAGTACTTC.

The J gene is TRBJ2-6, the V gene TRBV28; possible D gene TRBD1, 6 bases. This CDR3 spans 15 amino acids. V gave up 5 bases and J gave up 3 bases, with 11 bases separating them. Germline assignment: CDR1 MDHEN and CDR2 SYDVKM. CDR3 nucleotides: TGTGCCAGCAGTATACAGGGTTTTGGGGCCAACGTCCTGACTTTC. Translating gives CASSIQGFGANVLTF.

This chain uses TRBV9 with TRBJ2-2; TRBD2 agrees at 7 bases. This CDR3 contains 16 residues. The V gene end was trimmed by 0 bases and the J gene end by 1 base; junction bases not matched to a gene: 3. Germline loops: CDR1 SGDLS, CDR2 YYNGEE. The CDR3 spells CASSVGAGVNTGELFF. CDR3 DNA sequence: TGTGCCAGCAGCGTAGGGGCGGGAGTGAACACCGGGGAGCTGTTTTTT.

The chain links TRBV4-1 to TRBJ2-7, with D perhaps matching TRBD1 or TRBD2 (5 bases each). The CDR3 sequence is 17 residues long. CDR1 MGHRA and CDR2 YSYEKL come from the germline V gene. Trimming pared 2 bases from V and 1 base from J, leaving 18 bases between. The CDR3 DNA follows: TGCGCCAGCAGCCAAATCCAGAGCGCATGGGGGTCCTACGAGCAGTACTTC. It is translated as CASSQIQSAWGSYEQYF.

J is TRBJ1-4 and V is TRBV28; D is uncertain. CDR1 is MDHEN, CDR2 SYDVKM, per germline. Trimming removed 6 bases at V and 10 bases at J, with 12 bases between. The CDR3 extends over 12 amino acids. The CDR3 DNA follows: TGTGCCAGCAGGCCGATCTCGGGAAAACTGTTTTTT. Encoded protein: CASRPISGKLFF.

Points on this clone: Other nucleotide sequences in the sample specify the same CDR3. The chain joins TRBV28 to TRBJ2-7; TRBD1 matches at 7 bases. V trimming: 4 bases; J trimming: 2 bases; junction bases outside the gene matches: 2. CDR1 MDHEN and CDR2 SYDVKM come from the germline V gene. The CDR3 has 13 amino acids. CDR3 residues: CASSSQGTYEQYF. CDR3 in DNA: TGTGCCAGCAGTTCACAGGGGACCTACGAGCAGTACTTC.

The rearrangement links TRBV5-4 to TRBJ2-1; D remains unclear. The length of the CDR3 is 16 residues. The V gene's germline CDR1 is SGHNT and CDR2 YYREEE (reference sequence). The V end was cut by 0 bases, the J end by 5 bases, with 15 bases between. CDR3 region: CASSLATSLFNNEQFF. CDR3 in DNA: TGTGCCAGCAGCTTGGCCACAAGTCTTTTCAACAATGAGCAGTTCTTC.